Listed below are T cell receptor beta chains from one sample, sequenced in a study of blood T cell repertoires in COVID-19. The method was immunoSEQ multiplex PCR; TCRdb's version includes in-frame clones alone and lacks a portion of them. Of over 120,000 clones listed, roughly 80% are singletons. The material sequenced was peripheral blood. These receptors all come from a woman at least 80 years old with acute or convalescent COVID-19. Each CDR3 is given with its conserved first and last residue. The order of the fields is J gene, clone size, V gene, D gene, CDR3 DNA, CDR3 protein. A D gene is named only where the DNA matches it firmly. Expanded clones are given a class, and other clones once, few, many or no size at all.

J gene: TRBJ1-6; clone size: .; V gene: TRBV23-1; D gene: .; CDR3 DNA: TGCGCCAGCAGTCACCTCAGGGGTCCAGGTGATTCACCCCTCCACTTT; CDR3 protein: CASSHLRGPGDSPLHF
J gene: TRBJ1-5; clone size: .; V gene: TRBV14; D gene: .; CDR3 DNA: TGTGCCAGCAGCCAAGTTCCAGGACAGCCCCAGCATTTT; CDR3 protein: CASSQVPGQPQHF
J gene: TRBJ2-2; clone size: .; V gene: TRBV10-3; D gene: .; CDR3 DNA: TGTGCCATCAGTGGAGTAGGGGGGGGGCCGAACACCGGGGAGCTGTTTTTT; CDR3 protein: CAISGVGGGPNTGELFF
J gene: TRBJ1-1; clone size: .; V gene: TRBV10-3; D gene: TRBD1; CDR3 DNA: TGTGCCATCAATAACAGGGGGATGAACACTGAAGCTTTCTTT; CDR3 protein: CAINNRGMNTEAFF
J gene: TRBJ1-2; clone size: once; V gene: TRBV6-5; D gene: .; CDR3 DNA: TGTGCCAGCAAATTCGGCAGACTGGCGGGCTACACCTTC; CDR3 protein: CASKFGRLAGYTF
J gene: TRBJ2-3; clone size: .; V gene: TRBV10-3; D gene: .; CDR3 DNA: TGTGCCATCAACTCGGGGGAGGCTCCGCAGTATTTT; CDR3 protein: CAINSGEAPQYF
J gene: TRBJ1-1; clone size: .; V gene: TRBV5-6; D gene: TRBD1; CDR3 DNA: TGTGCCAGCAGCTTGATCGGGGGACAGGCAAACACTGAAGCTTTCTTT; CDR3 protein: CASSLIGGQANTEAFF
J gene: TRBJ1-4; clone size: .; V gene: TRBV15; D gene: .; CDR3 DNA: TGTGCCACCAGCGCAGGGGCCACTAATGAAAAACTGTTTTTT; CDR3 protein: CATSAGATNEKLFF
J gene: TRBJ2-7; clone size: once; V gene: TRBV7-2; D gene: TRBD1; CDR3 DNA: TGTGCCAGCAGCTGGGCGGGACAGGGGGACTACGAGCAGTACTTC; CDR3 protein: CASSWAGQGDYEQYF
J gene: TRBJ2-7; clone size: .; V gene: TRBV5-1; D gene: TRBD1; CDR3 DNA: TGCGCCAGCAGCTTGGCCGGGACAGGGATTACCTACGAGCAGTACTTC; CDR3 protein: CASSLAGTGITYEQYF
J gene: TRBJ2-1; clone size: .; V gene: TRBV2; D gene: TRBD2; CDR3 DNA: TGTGCCAGCAGTGCGGGTAGCGGGGGGCGAGGTGAGCAGTTCTTC; CDR3 protein: CASSAGSGGRGEQFF
J gene: TRBJ2-3; clone size: .; V gene: TRBV12-3/TRBV12-4; D gene: .; CDR3 DNA: TGTGCCAGCTCCATAGATACGCAGTATTTT; CDR3 protein: CASSIDTQYF
J gene: TRBJ1-6; clone size: .; V gene: TRBV18; D gene: TRBD1; CDR3 DNA: TGTGCCAGCTCACCATCCCCGACAGGGGGCGATTTAGCTTCACCCCTCCACTTT; CDR3 protein: CASSPSPTGGDLASPLHF
J gene: TRBJ1-2; clone size: .; V gene: TRBV7-8; D gene: TRBD1; CDR3 DNA: TGTGCCAGCAGGAGGGGGCAAATCTATGGCTACACCTTC; CDR3 protein: CASRRGQIYGYTF
J gene: TRBJ1-1; clone size: .; V gene: TRBV30; D gene: .; CDR3 DNA: TGTGCCTGGAGTCGACAGTCTATGAACACTGAAGCTTTCTTT; CDR3 protein: CAWSRQSMNTEAFF
J gene: TRBJ2-7; clone size: .; V gene: TRBV18; D gene: TRBD1; CDR3 DNA: TGTGCCAGCTCACCACGACCCGGACAGGGGGCGAGTTCCTACGAGCAGTACTTC; CDR3 protein: CASSPRPGQGASSYEQYF